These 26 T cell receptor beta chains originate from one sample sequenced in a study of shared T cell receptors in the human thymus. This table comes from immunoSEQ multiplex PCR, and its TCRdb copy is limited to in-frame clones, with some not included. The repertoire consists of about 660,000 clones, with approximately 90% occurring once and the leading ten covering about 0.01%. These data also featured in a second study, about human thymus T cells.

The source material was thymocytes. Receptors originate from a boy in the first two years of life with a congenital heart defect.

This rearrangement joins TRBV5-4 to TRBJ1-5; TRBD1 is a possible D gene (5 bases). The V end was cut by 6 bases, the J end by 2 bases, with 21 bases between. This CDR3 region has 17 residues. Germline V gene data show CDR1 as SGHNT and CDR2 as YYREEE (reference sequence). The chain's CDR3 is CASKKGGGNLGNQPQHF. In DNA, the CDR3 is TGTGCCAGCAAGAAAGGCGGGGGGAATTTAGGCAATCAGCCCCAGCATTTT.

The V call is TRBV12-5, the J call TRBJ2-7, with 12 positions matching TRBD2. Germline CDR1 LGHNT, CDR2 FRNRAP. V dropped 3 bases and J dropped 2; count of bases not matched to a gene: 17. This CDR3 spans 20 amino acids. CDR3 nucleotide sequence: TGTGCTAGTGGTTTCGACCCCGGGACTAGCGGGCAGACGGGCCCCTACGAGCAGTACTTC. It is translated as CASGFDPGTSGQTGPYEQYF.

The DNA for the CDR3 is TGTGCCAGCAGCTTAGGATGGCTGGACAGGGACTCCTACGAGCAGTACTTC. Translation gives CASSLGWLDRDSYEQYF. J is TRBJ2-7 and V is TRBV11-2; 8 bases map to TRBD1. Trimming removed 1 base from V and 0 bases from J; junction bases left unmatched: 8. The CDR3 runs to 17 residues. Germline-derived CDR1 and CDR2 are SGHAT and FQNNGV.

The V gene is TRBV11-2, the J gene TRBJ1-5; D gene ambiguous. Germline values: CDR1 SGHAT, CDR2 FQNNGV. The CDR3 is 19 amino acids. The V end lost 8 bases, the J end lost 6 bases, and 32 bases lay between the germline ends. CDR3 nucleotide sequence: TGTGCCAGCTCCTTGGGAGGCAAAAACCCCCACTCGGCGGGTCAGCCCCAGCATTTT. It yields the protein CASSLGGKNPHSAGQPQHF. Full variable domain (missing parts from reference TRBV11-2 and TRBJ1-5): EAGVAQSPRYKIIEKRQSVAFWCNPISGHATLYWYQQILGQGPKLLIQFQNNGVVDDSQLPKDRFSAERLKGVDSTLKIQPAKLEDSAVYLCASSLGGKNPHSAGQPQHFGDGTRLSIL.

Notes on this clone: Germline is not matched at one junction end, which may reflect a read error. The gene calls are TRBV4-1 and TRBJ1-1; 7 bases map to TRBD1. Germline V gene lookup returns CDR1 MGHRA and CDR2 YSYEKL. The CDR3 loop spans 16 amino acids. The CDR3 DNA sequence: TGCGCCAGCAGCCACGATTCAGGACAGGCCCGAACTGGAGCTTTCTTT. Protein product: CASSHDSGQARTGAFF.

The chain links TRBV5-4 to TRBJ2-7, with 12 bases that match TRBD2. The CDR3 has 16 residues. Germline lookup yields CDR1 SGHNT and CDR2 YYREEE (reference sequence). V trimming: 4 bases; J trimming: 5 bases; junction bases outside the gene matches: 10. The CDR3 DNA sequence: TGTGCCAGCAGCCAACGGACTAGCGGGGAGGGGAACGAGCAGTACTTC. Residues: CASSQRTSGEGNEQYF. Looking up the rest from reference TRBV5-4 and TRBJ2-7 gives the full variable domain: ETGVTQSPTHLIKTRGQQVTLRCSSQSGHNTVSWYQQALGQGPQFIFQYYREEENGRGNFPPRFSGLQFPNYSSELNVNALELDDSALYLCASSQRTSGEGNEQYFGPGTRLTVT.

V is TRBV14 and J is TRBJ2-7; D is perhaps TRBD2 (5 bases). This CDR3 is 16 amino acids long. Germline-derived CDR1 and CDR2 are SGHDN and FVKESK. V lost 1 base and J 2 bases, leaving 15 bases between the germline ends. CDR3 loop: CASSQVGGRTPYEQYF. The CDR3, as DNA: TGTGCCAGCAGCCAAGTAGGAGGACGGACTCCCTACGAGCAGTACTTC.

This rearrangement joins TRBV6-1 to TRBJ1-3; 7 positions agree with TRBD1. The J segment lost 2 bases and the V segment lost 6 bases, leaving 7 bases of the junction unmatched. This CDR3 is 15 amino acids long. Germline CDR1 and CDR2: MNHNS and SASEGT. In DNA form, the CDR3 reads TGTGCCAGCAGCCCAGCAGGGGGAGCTGGAAACACCATATATTTT. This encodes CASSPAGGAGNTIYF.

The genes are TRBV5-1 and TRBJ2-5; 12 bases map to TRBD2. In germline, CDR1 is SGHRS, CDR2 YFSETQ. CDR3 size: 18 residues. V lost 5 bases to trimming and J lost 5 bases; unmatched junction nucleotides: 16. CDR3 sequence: CASSPGGLAGGPLETQYF. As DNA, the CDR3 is TGCGCCAGCAGTCCGGGCGGGCTAGCGGGAGGGCCCTTGGAGACCCAGTACTTC.

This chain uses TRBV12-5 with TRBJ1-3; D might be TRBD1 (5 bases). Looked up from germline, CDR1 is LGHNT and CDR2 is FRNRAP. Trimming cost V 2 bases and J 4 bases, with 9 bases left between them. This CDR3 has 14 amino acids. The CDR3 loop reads CASGLSGRGNTIYF. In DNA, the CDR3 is TGTGCTAGTGGTTTGTCAGGGAGGGGAAACACCATATATTTT.

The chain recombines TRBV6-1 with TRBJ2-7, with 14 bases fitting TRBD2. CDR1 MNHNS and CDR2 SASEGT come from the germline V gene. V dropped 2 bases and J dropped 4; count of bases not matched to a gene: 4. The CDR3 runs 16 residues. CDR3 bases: TGTGCCAGCAGTGAACCCCGGACTAGCGGGAGGTACGAGCAGTACTTC. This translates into CASSEPRTSGRYEQYF.

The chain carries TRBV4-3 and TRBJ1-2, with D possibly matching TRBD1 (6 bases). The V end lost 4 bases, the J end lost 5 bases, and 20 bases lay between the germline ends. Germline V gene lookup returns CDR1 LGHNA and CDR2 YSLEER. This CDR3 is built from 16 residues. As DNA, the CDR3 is TGCGCCAGCAGCCCCTTATGGGGGGGCCGCCCTTATGGCTACACCTTC. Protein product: CASSPLWGGRPYGYTF.

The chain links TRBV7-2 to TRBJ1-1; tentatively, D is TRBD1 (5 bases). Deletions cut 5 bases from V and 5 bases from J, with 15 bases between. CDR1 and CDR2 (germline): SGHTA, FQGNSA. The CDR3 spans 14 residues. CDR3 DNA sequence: TGTGCCAGCAGCCCCGGTAGGGGAAAGACTGAAGCTTTCTTT. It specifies CASSPGRGKTEAFF.

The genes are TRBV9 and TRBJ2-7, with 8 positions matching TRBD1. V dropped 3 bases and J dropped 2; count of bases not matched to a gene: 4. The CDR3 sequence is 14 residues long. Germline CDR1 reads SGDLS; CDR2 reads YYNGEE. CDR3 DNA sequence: TGTGCCAGCAGCGCGGACAGGGCCCCCTACGAGCAGTACTTC. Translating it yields CASSADRAPYEQYF.

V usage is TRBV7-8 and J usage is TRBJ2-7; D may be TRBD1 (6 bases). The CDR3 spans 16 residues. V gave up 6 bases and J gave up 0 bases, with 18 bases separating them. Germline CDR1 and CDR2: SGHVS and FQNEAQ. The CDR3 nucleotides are TGTGCCAGCAGACCAGCCGCATGGACAGACTCCTACGAGCAGTACTTC. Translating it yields CASRPAAWTDSYEQYF.

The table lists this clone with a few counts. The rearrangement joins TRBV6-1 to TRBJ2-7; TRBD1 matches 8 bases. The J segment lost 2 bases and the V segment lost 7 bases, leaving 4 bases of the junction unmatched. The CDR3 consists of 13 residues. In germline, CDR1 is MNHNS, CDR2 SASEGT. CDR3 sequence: CASIQGDPYEQYF. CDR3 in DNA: TGTGCCAGCATACAGGGGGACCCCTACGAGCAGTACTTC.

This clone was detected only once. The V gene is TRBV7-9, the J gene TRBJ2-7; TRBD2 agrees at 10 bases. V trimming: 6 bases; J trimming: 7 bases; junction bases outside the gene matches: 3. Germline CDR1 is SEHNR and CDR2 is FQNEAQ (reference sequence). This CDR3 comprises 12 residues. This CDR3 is CASSSGRCEQYF. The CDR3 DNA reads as TGTGCCAGCAGTAGCGGGAGGTGTGAGCAGTACTTC. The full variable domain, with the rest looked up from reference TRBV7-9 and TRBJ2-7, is DTGVSQNPRHKITKRGQNVTFRCDPISEHNRLYWYRQTLGQGPEFLTYFQNEAQLEKSRLLSDRFSAERPKGSFSTLEIQRTEQGDSAMYLCASSSGRCEQYFGPGTRLTVT.

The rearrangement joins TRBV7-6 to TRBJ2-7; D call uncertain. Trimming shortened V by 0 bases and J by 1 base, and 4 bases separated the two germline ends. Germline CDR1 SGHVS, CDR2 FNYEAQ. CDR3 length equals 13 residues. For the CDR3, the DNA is TGTGCCAGCAGCTTAGCGGCTTCCTACGAGCAGTACTTC. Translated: CASSLAASYEQYF.

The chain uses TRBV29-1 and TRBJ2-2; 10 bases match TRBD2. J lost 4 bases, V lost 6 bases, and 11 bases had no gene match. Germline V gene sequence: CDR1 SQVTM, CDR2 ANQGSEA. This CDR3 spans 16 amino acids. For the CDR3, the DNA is TGCAGCGTCCAAACTAGCGGGATAGGTTTCACCGGGGAGCTGTTTTTT. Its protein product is CSVQTSGIGFTGELFF.

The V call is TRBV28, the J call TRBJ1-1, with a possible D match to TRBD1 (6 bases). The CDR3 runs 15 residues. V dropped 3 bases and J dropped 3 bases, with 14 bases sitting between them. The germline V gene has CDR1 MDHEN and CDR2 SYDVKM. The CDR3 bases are TGTGCCAGCAGTTTGGTGGGGGGGGCGGACACTGAAGCTTTCTTT. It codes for CASSLVGGADTEAFF.

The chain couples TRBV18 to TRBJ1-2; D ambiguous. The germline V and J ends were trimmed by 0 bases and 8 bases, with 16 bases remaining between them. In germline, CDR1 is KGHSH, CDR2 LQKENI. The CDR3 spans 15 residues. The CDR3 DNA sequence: TGTGCCAGCTCACCACCGGATGAGGTTACGGGGGGCTACACCTTC. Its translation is CASSPPDEVTGGYTF.

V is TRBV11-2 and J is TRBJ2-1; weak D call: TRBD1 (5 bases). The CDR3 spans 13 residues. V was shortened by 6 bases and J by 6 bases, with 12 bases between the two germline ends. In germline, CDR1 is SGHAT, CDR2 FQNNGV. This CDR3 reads CASRLRASNEQFF. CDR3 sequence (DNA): TGTGCCAGCAGACTCAGGGCAAGCAATGAGCAGTTCTTC.

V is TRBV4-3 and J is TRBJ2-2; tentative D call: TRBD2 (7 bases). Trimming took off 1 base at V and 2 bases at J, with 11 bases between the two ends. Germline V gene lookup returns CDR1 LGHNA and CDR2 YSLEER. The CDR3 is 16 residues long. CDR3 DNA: TGCGCCAGCAGCCAAGTGCGGGGGCGAAACACCGGGGAGCTGTTTTTT. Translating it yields CASSQVRGRNTGELFF.

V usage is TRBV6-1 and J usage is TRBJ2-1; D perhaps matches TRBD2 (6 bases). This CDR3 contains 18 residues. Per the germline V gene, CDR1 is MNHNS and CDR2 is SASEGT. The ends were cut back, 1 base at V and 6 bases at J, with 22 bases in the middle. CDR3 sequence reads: CASSEGAGRDLCCNEQFF. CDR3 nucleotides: TGTGCCAGCAGTGAAGGGGCAGGGCGGGACCTTTGTTGCAATGAGCAGTTCTTC.

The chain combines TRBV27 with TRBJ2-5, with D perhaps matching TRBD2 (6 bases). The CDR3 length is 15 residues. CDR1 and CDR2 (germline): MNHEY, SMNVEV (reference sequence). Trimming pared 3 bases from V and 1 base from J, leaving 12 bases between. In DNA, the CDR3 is TGTGCCAGCAGTTTTAGGAGGACTATCCAAGAGACCCAGTACTTC. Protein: CASSFRRTIQETQYF.

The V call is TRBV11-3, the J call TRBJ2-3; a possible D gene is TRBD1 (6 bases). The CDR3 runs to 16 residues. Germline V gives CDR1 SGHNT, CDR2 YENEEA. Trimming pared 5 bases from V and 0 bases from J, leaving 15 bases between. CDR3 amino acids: CASSRERTASTDTQYF. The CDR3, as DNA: TGTGCCAGCAGCCGAGAACGGACAGCAAGCACAGATACGCAGTATTTT.